The rows below give T cell receptor beta chains drawn from one sample of a study of blood T cells in healthy people across ages. TCRdb reprocessed the 5' RACE reads with MiXCR, giving one entry per CDR3 protein. The data contain around 710,000 distinct CDR3 sequences, roughly 43% of them singletons. The specimen sequenced was blood. Receptors were obtained from a woman between 55 and 75 years old in good health. Both conserved end residues are part of each CDR3. D genes are given only for firm matches. Where a row states a size, it is once, few, many or the class of an expanded clone; other rows omit it.

j_call d_call clone_size v_call cdr3_nt cdr3_aa
TRBJ1-5 TRBD1 once TRBV20-1 TGCAGTACGGGGAAGGGGGCTAATCAGCCCCAGCATTTT CSTGKGANQPQHF
TRBJ1-5 NA few TRBV20-1 TGCAGTGCTAGCCAGGACGCCAATCAGCCCCAGCATTTT CSASQDANQPQHF
TRBJ2-1 TRBD1 NA TRBV29-1 TGCAGCGTGGGGACAGTGGAAGAGACCCAGTTCTTC CSVGTVEETQFF
TRBJ2-3 NA NA TRBV6-5 TGTGCCAGCAGTCCCGGATGGGATGGAGGAGATACGCAGTATTTT CASSPGWDGGDTQYF
TRBJ2-1 NA NA TRBV12-3/TRBV12-4 TGTGCCAGCAGACAACAGGGAACGTACAATGAGCAGTTCTTC CASRQQGTYNEQFF
TRBJ2-5 TRBD2 once TRBV7-3 TGTGCCAGCAGCTTAACGGGACTAGCGGGGGGCAATCTAGAAGAGCAGTACTTC CASSLTGLAGGNLEEQYF
TRBJ1-1 TRBD1 NA TRBV5-1 TGCGCCAGCAGCCTCGGACAGGTCCTCACTGAAGCTTTCTTT CASSLGQVLTEAFF
TRBJ2-4 TRBD2 NA TRBV27 TGTGCCAGCAGTTTAAGGGCCCCGACTAGCGGGAGTGAGACCCAGCACTTC CASSLRAPTSGSETQHF
TRBJ2-5 NA NA TRBV19 TGTGCCAGTACTCCCCACTTTGGAGAGACCCAGTACTTC CASTPHFGETQYF
TRBJ2-5 TRBD1 few TRBV9 TGTGCCAGCAGCGGCTCGACAGGGGTTGGAGAGACCCAGTACTTC CASSGSTGVGETQYF
TRBJ2-5 NA NA TRBV10-3 TGTGCCATCAGTGAGTCGGAAAAGACCCAGTACTTC CAISESEKTQYF
TRBJ1-5 NA few TRBV28 TGTGCCAGCAGTTACCGGGGGGTTTGGAATCAGCCCCAGCATTTT CASSYRGVWNQPQHF
TRBJ2-3 NA few TRBV21-1 TGTGCCAGCAGCAAGAGGAAGGGACTAGCGGACGCGTTACCCAACACAGATACGCAGTATTTT CASSKRKGLADALPNTDTQYF
TRBJ2-6 NA NA TRBV15 TGTGCCACCAGCAGAGATGTATTGGGGGATGGGGCCAACGTCCTGACTTTC CATSRDVLGDGANVLTF
TRBJ2-7 NA NA TRBV12-3/TRBV12-4 TGTGCCAGCAGTTCCACTCGACAGGCTTACTCCTACGAGCAGTACTTC CASSSTRQAYSYEQYF
TRBJ2-1 TRBD1 NA TRBV6-6 TGTGCCAACAGTTACGTTGGGACAGCCGACAATGAGCAGTTCTTC CANSYVGTADNEQFF
TRBJ1-5 NA NA TRBV20-1 TGCAGTGCCATTCCATGGGGTAACAATCAGCCCCAGCATTTT CSAIPWGNNQPQHF
TRBJ2-7 TRBD1 few TRBV28 TGTGCCAGCAGTTTTGTAGGGGGCAGTTACGAGCAGTACTTC CASSFVGGSYEQYF
TRBJ2-3 TRBD2 NA TRBV29-1 TGCAGCGGAAGCGGGAGGGCCGGTGCAGATACGCAGTATTTT CSGSGRAGADTQYF
TRBJ2-1 TRBD2 NA TRBV20-1 TGCAGTGCTGAACTAGCGGGAGGCCCCTACAATGAGCAGTTCTTC CSAELAGGPYNEQFF
TRBJ2-3 NA NA TRBV20-1 TGCAGTGCTAGAACCCCTCTGGGAACAGATACGCAGTATTTT CSARTPLGTDTQYF